This TCR beta chain is from a study of vaccination and CD4 T cells after COVID-19. V lost 0 bases to trimming and J lost 3 bases, with 10 bases between them. This CDR3 is built from 14 residues. Germline CDR1 is SGHNT and CDR2 is YYREEE (reference sequence). Cultured CD4+ T cell DNA was sequenced using the Oncomine TCR Beta short-read assay. TCRdb re-derived calls from the PCR reads in MiXCR, one entry per CDR3 protein. This table has around 10,000 distinct CDR3 sequences, around 57% appearing once. Treatment defined: roughly 10-day PBMC culture with coronavirus spike peptide pools or control peptides (ViraFEST assay). Once peptide pools had expanded antigen-specific T cells, ViraFEST sequenced TCRs. Fresh IL-2 medium was used to replace half of the medium on days 3 and 7. Relative to its sample, this clonotype is large. Its antigen is unknown.

The clonotype comes from a human donor who had recovered from COVID-19. Specimen: CD4+ T cells from blood, cultured in vitro. The chain joins TRBV5-4 to TRBJ2-7; D is ambiguous. Written as DNA, the CDR3 is TGTGCCAGCAGCTTGGGCGGTATCGTCTACGAGCAGTACTTC. This codes for CASSLGGIVYEQYF.